These 17 T cell receptor beta chains were all obtained from the same sample, sequenced in a study of T cells after yellow fever vaccination. TCRdb used MiXCR to reprocess the 5' RACE reads, holding one entry per CDR3 protein. Of around 500,000 distinct CDR3 sequences detected, about a fifth appear once; the ten largest clones hold 15% to 20%. Sequencing was performed on PBMCs, taken 20 to 25 days after the first yellow fever vaccination. These receptor sequences come from a man in his late teens or twenties who received the YFV17D yellow fever vaccine.

The table lists this clonotype with a few counts. CDR3 sequence reads: CASQWGGSETQYF. The CDR3 DNA is TGTGCCAGCCAGTGGGGGGGCTCGGAGACCCAGTACTTC. The chain combines TRBV12-3 or TRBV12-4 with TRBJ2-5; perhaps TRBD2 as D (7 bases). V dropped 8 bases and J dropped 5 bases, with 15 bases sitting between them. This CDR3 comprises 13 residues.

J is TRBJ2-3 and V is TRBV7-2, with TRBD2 matching 7 bases. Looked up from germline, CDR1 is SGHTA and CDR2 is FQGNSA. J was trimmed by 2 bases and V by 5 bases; bases with no gene match: 7. This CDR3 contains 15 residues. The CDR3 DNA reads TGTGCCAGCAGCCTTCAGAGCGGGGACACAGATACGCAGTATTTT. It codes for CASSLQSGDTDTQYF.

The V call is TRBV11-2, the J call TRBJ2-4; D ambiguous. V was shortened by 5 bases and J by 0 bases, with 14 bases between the two germline ends. Germline CDR1 is SGHAT and CDR2 is FQNNGV. The CDR3 spans 16 residues. CDR3 sequence: CASSPLRRLAKNIQYF. The CDR3 coding sequence is TGTGCCAGCAGCCCCCTCCGGCGGCTAGCCAAAAACATTCAGTACTTC.

Only a few counts were recorded for this clonotype. The V and J genes are TRBV7-9 and TRBJ2-4; D is perhaps TRBD1 or TRBD2 (6 bases each). This CDR3 region has 16 residues. Germline-derived CDR1 and CDR2 are SEHNR and FQNEAQ (reference sequence). Trimming took 1 base from V and 3 from J, leaving 13 bases between them. This CDR3 reads CASSLEGGKGKNIQYF. CDR3 bases: TGTGCCAGCAGCTTAGAGGGGGGCAAGGGCAAAAACATTCAGTACTTC.

The chain is built from TRBV4-2 and TRBJ1-1, with D hard to call. Trimming shortened V by 0 bases and J by 5 bases, and 13 bases separated the two germline ends. CDR1 is LGHNA, CDR2 YNFKEQ, per germline. The CDR3 runs 15 residues. DNA for the CDR3: TGTGCCAGCAGCCAAGAGGAAGCGGCGGGGACTGAAGCTTTCTTT. This encodes CASSQEEAAGTEAFF.

The gene calls are TRBV28 and TRBJ1-2, with 9 bases aligning to TRBD1. Trimming cost V 5 bases and J 9 bases; bases outside gene matches: 10. The CDR3 consists of 14 residues. Germline V lookup: CDR1 MDHEN, CDR2 SYDVKM. The CDR3 sequence: CASSETGGDQRYTF. CDR3 coding DNA: TGTGCCAGCAGTGAAACAGGGGGCGATCAGCGCTACACCTTC.

There are a few counts of this clonotype. The chain employs TRBV4-1 and TRBJ1-5, with D possibly matching TRBD1 (5 bases). Germline CDR1 reads MGHRA; CDR2 reads YSYEKL. Between the trimmed V and J ends, which lost 7 bases and 0 bases, there was a span of 16 bases. CDR3 length: 16 residues. As DNA, the CDR3 is TGCGCCAGCATGCCAAGATATGGGGCTAGCAATCAGCCCCAGCATTTT. This gives the protein CASMPRYGASNQPQHF.

This clonotype has only a few counts. The rearrangement joins TRBV18 to TRBJ1-2; 10 bases line up with TRBD1. Per the germline V gene, CDR1 is KGHSH and CDR2 is LQKENI. There are 17 residues in the CDR3. Germline trimming cut 1 base from V and 8 bases from J; bases unmatched to any gene: 13. The CDR3 DNA reads TGTGCCAGCTCACCACGGAACGGCCGACAGGGGGCCAGCGGCTACACCTTC. Protein product: CASSPRNGRQGASGYTF.

This clonotype has a count of ten or more. The chain uses TRBV24-1 and TRBJ2-3, with 10 bases matching TRBD1. The germline CDR1 and CDR2 sequences are KGHDR and SFDVKD. V gave up 3 bases and J gave up 3 bases; unmatched junction bases: 8. The CDR3 contains 17 residues. CDR3 in DNA: TGTGCCACCAGTGATACCCGGGACAGGGGTGGGACAGATACGCAGTATTTT. Translated: CATSDTRDRGGTDTQYF.

The V gene is TRBV29-1, the J gene TRBJ2-5; 9 positions match TRBD2. This CDR3 region has 19 residues. V trimming: 1 base; J trimming: 0 bases; junction bases outside the gene matches: 15. Germline V gene data show CDR1 as SQVTM and CDR2 as ANQGSEA. The CDR3 bases are TGCAGCGTTGAAGGCGGCATTACCCATAGCGGGGGACACCAAGAGACCCAGTACTTC. Its protein is CSVEGGITHSGGHQETQYF. Full variable domain (missing parts from reference TRBV29-1 and TRBJ2-5): SAVISQKPSRDICQRGTSLTIQCQVDSQVTMMFWYRQQPGQSLTLIATANQGSEATYESGFVIDKFPISRPNLTFSTLTVSNMSPEDSSIYLCSVEGGITHSGGHQETQYFGPGTRLLVL.

The gene calls are TRBV5-4 and TRBJ2-5; no clear D. The germline V and J ends were trimmed by 1 base and 9 bases, with 10 bases remaining between them. CDR3 length equals 12 residues. CDR1 and CDR2 (germline): SGHNT, YYREEE (reference sequence). CDR3 in amino acids: CASSLNYPPQYF. The CDR3 DNA reads TGTGCCAGCAGCTTGAATTACCCTCCCCAGTACTTC.

Ten or more counts support this clonotype. The chain is built from TRBV6-5 and TRBJ1-2; D is uncertain. The germline gives CDR1 MNHEY, CDR2 SVGAGI. The length of the CDR3 is 14 residues. V dropped 2 bases and J dropped 5 bases, with 12 bases sitting between them. The CDR3 here is CASSYGASFYGYTF. For the CDR3, the DNA is TGTGCCAGCAGTTACGGAGCCAGCTTTTATGGCTACACCTTC.

This chain connects TRBV12-3 or TRBV12-4 to TRBJ2-3; D unresolved. Trimming stripped 0 bases from V and 3 bases from J, with 10 bases between. CDR3 length equals 15 residues. The CDR3 region has the DNA TGTGCCAGCAGTTTAGCGTGGCCCCCGACAGATACGCAGTATTTT. Amino acid sequence: CASSLAWPPTDTQYF.

The rearrangement links TRBV7-8 to TRBJ2-5, with 8 bases lining up with TRBD1. Germline trimming cut 7 bases from V and 5 bases from J; bases unmatched to any gene: 21. The CDR3 covers 18 residues. Germline V gives CDR1 SGHVS, CDR2 FQNEAQ. The CDR3 is CASIIRGQGARSEETQYF. As DNA, the CDR3 is TGTGCCAGCATCATCCGCGGTCAGGGGGCGCGGAGCGAGGAGACCCAGTACTTC. The entire variable domain, with the rest obtained from reference TRBV7-8 and TRBJ2-5, is as follows: GAGVSQSPRYKVAKRGQDVALRCDPISGHVSLFWYQQALGQGPEFLTYFQNEAQLDKSGLPSDRFFAERPEGSVSTLKIQRTQQEDSAVYLCASIIRGQGARSEETQYFGPGTRLLVL.

The chain has TRBV5-1 and TRBJ2-5; the D is unclear. Germline V CDR1 and CDR2: SGHRS, YFSETQ. Trimming took off 0 bases at V and 2 bases at J, with 11 bases between the two ends. The CDR3 extends over 15 amino acids. The chain's CDR3 is CASSLDPGPQETQYF. In DNA, the CDR3 is TGCGCCAGCAGCTTGGATCCAGGTCCACAAGAGACCCAGTACTTC.

This clonotype occurred a few times. This chain uses TRBV4-3 with TRBJ2-5, with D uncertain. Germline CDR1 and CDR2: LGHNA and YSLEER. With 1 base removed from V and 1 base from J, the gap between germline ends came to 10 bases. CDR3 length: 15 amino acids. This CDR3 is CASSQGHTGQETQYF. The DNA for the CDR3 is TGCGCCAGCAGCCAAGGTCACACGGGCCAAGAGACCCAGTACTTC.

The rearrangement uses TRBV10-3 and TRBJ2-2, with 10 positions matching TRBD1. Trimming at V came to 4 bases and at J to 5 bases, leaving 4 bases not matched to a gene. The CDR3 has 15 amino acids. From germline, CDR1 is ENHRY and CDR2 SYGVKD. CDR3 amino acids: CAISVPGQGTGELFF. CDR3 in DNA: TGTGCCATCAGTGTTCCGGGACAGGGGACCGGGGAGCTGTTTTTT.